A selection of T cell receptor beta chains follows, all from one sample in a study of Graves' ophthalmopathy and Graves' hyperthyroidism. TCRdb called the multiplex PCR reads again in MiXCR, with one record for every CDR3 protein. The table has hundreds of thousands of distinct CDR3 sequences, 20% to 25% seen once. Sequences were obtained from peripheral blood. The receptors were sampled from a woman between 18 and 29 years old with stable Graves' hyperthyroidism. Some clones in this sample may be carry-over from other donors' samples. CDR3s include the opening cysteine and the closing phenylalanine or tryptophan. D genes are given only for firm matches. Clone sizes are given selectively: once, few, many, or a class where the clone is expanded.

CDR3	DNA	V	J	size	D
CASSSYPSVSETQYF	TGCGCCAGCAGCTCCTATCCTAGCGTTTCAGAGACCCAGTACTTC	TRBV5-1	TRBJ2-5	few	NA
CASRPTGYTSPLHF	TGTGCCAGCAGACCGACAGGGTATACTTCACCCCTCCACTTT	TRBV3-1	TRBJ1-6	few	TRBD1
CASSFGTSPWVEQFF	TGTGCCAGCAGCTTTGGGACTAGCCCCTGGGTTGAGCAGTTCTTC	TRBV7-3	TRBJ2-1	NA	TRBD2
CASRRRGQNTGELFF	TGTGCCAGCAGAAGAAGGGGGCAGAACACCGGGGAGCTGTTTTTT	TRBV6-1	TRBJ2-2	NA	TRBD1
CATSDSGGGGTSGSWGYEQYF	TGTGCCACCAGTGATTCAGGGGGCGGTGGGACTAGCGGGAGCTGGGGCTACGAGCAGTACTTC	TRBV24-1	TRBJ2-7	many	TRBD2
CASSLAGQPMNTGAFF	TGTGCCAGCAGCTTAGCGGGACAGCCAATGAACACTGGAGCTTTCTTT	TRBV11-1	TRBJ1-1	many	TRBD1
CASSTGRHSPLHF	TGTGCCAGCAGCACAGGGAGGCATTCACCCCTCCACTTT	TRBV12-3/TRBV12-4	TRBJ1-6	NA	NA
CASRTSHATGGTEAFF	TGTGCCAGCAGGACGTCCCACGCTACAGGTGGCACTGAAGCTTTCTTT	TRBV2	TRBJ1-1	many	NA
CASSPTTQGTGQPQHF	TGTGCCAGCAGTCCCACTACACAGGGAACGGGTCAGCCCCAGCATTTT	TRBV28	TRBJ1-5	many	NA
CASSFSLNYGYTF	TGTGCCAGCAGCTTCAGCCTTAACTATGGCTACACCTTC	TRBV3-1	TRBJ1-2	many	NA
CASSSRGDNIQYF	TGCGCCAGCAGTTCGAGGGGGGATAACATTCAGTACTTC	TRBV5-1	TRBJ2-4	many	NA
CAWSVGGPGNTIYF	TGTGCCTGGAGTGTAGGTGGGCCTGGAAACACCATATATTTT	TRBV30	TRBJ1-3	few	NA